This passage covers 11 T cell receptor beta chains from one sample sequenced in a study of vaccination and CD4 T cells after COVID-19. Once obtained from cultured CD4+ T cells, the DNA was sequenced using the Oncomine TCR Beta short-read assay. TCRdb re-called the PCR reads with MiXCR, one entry per CDR3 protein. The table shows fewer than 8,500 distinct CDR3 sequences, with approximately 53% occurring only once. The sample's treatment: approximately nine-day PBMC culture with coronavirus spike peptide pools or control peptides (ViraFEST assay). Prior to the COVID-19 pandemic (2011-2018), the unexposed donor's CD4+ T cells were collected. Their antigens remain unidentified. The sequenced material came from CD4+ T cells from blood, cultured in vitro. The receptor set was obtained from a human donor in good health.

This clonotype has more than one count but fewer than ten. The DNA for the CDR3 is TGCAGTGCTACGGACAGGGATCGTTACAATGAGCAGTTCTTC. It translates to CSATDRDRYNEQFF. The chain recombines TRBV20-1 with TRBJ2-1; 8 bases align to TRBD1. The length of the CDR3 is 14 residues. J lost 4 bases, V lost 4 bases, and 6 bases had no gene match. Germline V gene sequence: CDR1 DFQATT, CDR2 SNEGSKA (reference sequence).

The rearrangement links TRBV7-9 to TRBJ1-2, with D tentatively TRBD1 (6 bases). The ends were cut back, 1 base at V and 4 bases at J, with 13 bases in the middle. Germline CDR1 reads SEHNR; CDR2 reads FQNEAQ (reference sequence). CDR3 length: 15 amino acids. Here the CDR3 DNA reads TGTGCCAGCAGCTTAGATCCGGGACAACTCTATGGCTACACCTTC. Encoded protein: CASSLDPGQLYGYTF. Full variable domain (rest looked up from reference TRBV7-9 and TRBJ1-2): DTGVSQNPRHKITKRGQNVTFRCDPISEHNRLYWYRQTLGQGPEFLTYFQNEAQLEKSRLLSDRFSAERPKGSFSTLEIQRTEQGDSAMYLCASSLDPGQLYGYTFGSGTRLTVV.

The chain recombines TRBV4-1 with TRBJ1-1, with D possibly TRBD1 on 5 matching bases. This CDR3 is 13 amino acids long. Trimming took 0 bases from V and 11 from J, leaving 13 bases between them. In germline, CDR1 is MGHRA, CDR2 YSYEKL. The CDR3 spells CASSQDRGVGAFF. CDR3 bases: TGCGCCAGCAGCCAAGATCGAGGGGTGGGGGCTTTCTTT.

This chain links TRBV6-1 with TRBJ1-1; no firm D call. In germline, CDR1 is MNHNS, CDR2 SASEGT. Deletions cut 5 bases from V and 8 bases from J, with 15 bases between. The CDR3 is 13 amino acids. This CDR3 is CASSIIQVVEAFF. The DNA for the CDR3 is TGTGCCAGCAGTATAATCCAGGTGGTGGAAGCTTTCTTT.

The chain carries TRBV2 and TRBJ2-3, with D maybe TRBD2 (5 bases). Germline V gives CDR1 SNHLY, CDR2 FYNNEI. V was shortened by 6 bases and J by 2 bases, with 15 bases between the two germline ends. The CDR3 consists of 15 residues. CDR3 residues: CASRRDLDNTDTQYF. The CDR3 nucleotides read TGTGCCAGCAGACGGGATCTTGATAACACAGATACGCAGTATTTT.

This chain links TRBV30 with TRBJ1-1; D gene ambiguous. This CDR3 has 12 residues. CDR1 is GTSNPN and CDR2 is SVGIG in the germline V gene (reference sequence). Trimming left V 5 bases short and J 1 base short, with 8 bases between. The chain's CDR3 is CAWERTNTEAFF. CDR3 nucleotide sequence: TGTGCCTGGGAGCGAACGAACACTGAAGCTTTCTTT.

A few counts support this clonotype. This rearrangement joins TRBV6-1 to TRBJ2-5; no reliable D call. The CDR3 runs to 13 residues. Trimming removed 10 bases at V and 3 bases at J, with 15 bases between. Germline V lookup: CDR1 MNHNS, CDR2 SASEGT. Here the CDR3 reads CAIQSQQKETQYF. CDR3 in DNA: TGTGCCATCCAGTCCCAGCAAAAAGAGACCCAGTACTTC.

The CDR3 DNA reads as TGCAGTGCTAGGGGGACAGGGGAGACTGAAGCTTTCTTT. It codes for CSARGTGETEAFF. V is TRBV20-1 and J is TRBJ1-1; 10 bases line up with TRBD1. From germline, CDR1 is DFQATT and CDR2 SNEGSKA (reference sequence). V gave up 3 bases and J gave up 5 bases; unmatched junction bases: 3. The CDR3 runs 13 residues.

This clonotype was counted between two and nine times. V gene TRBV20-1 combines with J gene TRBJ1-2, with TRBD1 as a possible D gene (5 bases). V lost 4 bases, J lost 6 bases, and 18 bases lay in between. The CDR3 has 14 residues. Germline V gives CDR1 DFQATT, CDR2 SNEGSKA (reference sequence). CDR3 nucleotides: TGCAGTGCTAATCCAGGGAACCCCTTGGATGGCTACACCTTC. Amino acids: CSANPGNPLDGYTF.

The chain links TRBV15 to TRBJ2-3; D ambiguous. CDR1 and CDR2 (germline): LNHNV, YYDKDF (reference sequence). The CDR3 runs to 13 residues. V lost 8 bases and J lost 2, with 11 bases in between. The CDR3 region is CATQVGSTDTQYF. DNA for the CDR3: TGTGCCACCCAAGTAGGCTCCACAGATACGCAGTATTTT.

V usage is TRBV6-5 and J usage is TRBJ2-5, with TRBD1 matching over 7 bases. V lost 0 bases and J lost 1; bases outside the gene matches: 2. This CDR3 is built from 15 residues. Per the germline V gene, CDR1 is MNHEY and CDR2 is SVGAGI. The DNA of the CDR3 is TGTGCCAGCAGTTACTCGACAGGGCCCCAAGAGACCCAGTACTTC. It translates to CASSYSTGPQETQYF.